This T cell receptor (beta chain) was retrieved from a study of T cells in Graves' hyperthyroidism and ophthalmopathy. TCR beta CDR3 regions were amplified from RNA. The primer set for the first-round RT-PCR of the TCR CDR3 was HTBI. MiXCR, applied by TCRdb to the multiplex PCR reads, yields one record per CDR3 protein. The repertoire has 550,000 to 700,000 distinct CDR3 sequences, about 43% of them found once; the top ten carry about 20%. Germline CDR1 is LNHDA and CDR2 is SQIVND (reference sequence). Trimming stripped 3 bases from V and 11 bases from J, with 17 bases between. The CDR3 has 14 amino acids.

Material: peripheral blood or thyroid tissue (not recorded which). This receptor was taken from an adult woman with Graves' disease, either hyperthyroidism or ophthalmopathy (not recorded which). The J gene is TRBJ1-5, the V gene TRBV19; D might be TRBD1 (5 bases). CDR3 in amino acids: CASSIGGAVETQHF. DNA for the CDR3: TGTGCCAGTAGTATTGGCGGGGCGGTGGAGACCCAGCATTTT.